These T cell receptor beta chains were read from a single sample in a study of brain metastases from non-small cell lung cancer. Assay used: immunoSEQ multiplex PCR; TCRdb lists only in-frame clones, some missing. The sample shows 7,500 to 8,000 clones, around four fifths of them seen only once. The material sequenced was primary lung tumor tissue. The receptors here all came from a donor at least 40 years old with non-small cell lung cancer. The CDR3 runs from the conserved cysteine through the conserved F or W. The D gene is left open where the match is weak. Clone sizes are given selectively: once, few, many, or a class where the clone is expanded.

V gene	J gene	D gene	clone size	CDR3 DNA	CDR3 protein
TRBV7-9	TRBJ1-2	TRBD1	-	TGTGCCAGCAGCCCTTTGGGACAGGATCTCGTCCTTAATGGCTACACCTTC	CASSPLGQDLVLNGYTF
TRBV7-9	TRBJ2-7	TRBD1	-	TGTGCCAGCAGCTTATTGGGACAGGGCGTGTACGAGCAGTACTTC	CASSLLGQGVYEQYF
TRBV6-5	TRBJ1-1	-	-	TGTGCCAGCAGTTACACCTCACGGTCAAACACTGAAGCTTTCTTT	CASSYTSRSNTEAFF
TRBV10-3	TRBJ2-7	TRBD1	-	TGTGCCATCAGTGATAGGGACAGGTCGTCCTACGAGCAGTACTTC	CAISDRDRSSYEQYF
TRBV18	TRBJ2-7	-	-	TGTGCCAGCTCACCGACGGTCCACGAGCAGTACTTC	CASSPTVHEQYF
TRBV6-2/TRBV6-3	TRBJ2-2	TRBD2	-	TGTGCCAGCAGTAAACGACTAGCGGCGAACACCGGGGAGCTGTTTTTT	CASSKRLAANTGELFF
TRBV30	TRBJ1-6	-	-	TGTGCTCGCAAGTATGGATCCTATAATTCACCCCTCCACTTT	CARKYGSYNSPLHF
TRBV6-5	TRBJ1-4	-	once	TGTGCCAGCAGGCAGACGGGAGATAATGAAAAACTGTTTTTT	CASRQTGDNEKLFF
TRBV5-4	TRBJ2-1	TRBD2	-	TGTGCCAGCAGCTTATTGTACGGGACTAACTCCTACAATGAGCAGTTCTTC	CASSLLYGTNSYNEQFF
TRBV9	TRBJ1-1	-	once	TGTGCCAGCTCATTCCAAGGGGCGAACACTGAAGCTTTCTTT	CASSFQGANTEAFF
TRBV6-6	TRBJ1-3	-	-	TGTGCCAGCAGTCCCCCGGGACGGATAATCTCTGGAAACACCATATATTTT	CASSPPGRIISGNTIYF
TRBV5-4	TRBJ1-4	-	-	TGTGCCAGCAGCTTGGGGTTCTATAATGAAAAACTGTTTTTT	CASSLGFYNEKLFF
TRBV24-1	TRBJ1-2	-	-	TGTGCCACCAGTGATAGGGAACGGTCGGAGGGCTACACCTTC	CATSDRERSEGYTF
TRBV30	TRBJ1-6	-	once	TGTGCCTGGAATGGGGGGGCCGTCGCCCTGGGTTCACCCCTCCACTTT	CAWNGGAVALGSPLHF
TRBV6-2/TRBV6-3	TRBJ2-1	-	-	TGTGCCAGCAGTTATCTCAGACCCGATTCCTACAATGAGCAGTTCTTC	CASSYLRPDSYNEQFF
TRBV6-5	TRBJ1-1	TRBD1	few	TGTGCCAGCAGTTACGACGGACAGGGGGGACCAATTGAAGCTTTCTTT	CASSYDGQGGPIEAFF
TRBV29-1	TRBJ1-1	-	-	TGCAGCGCAATAATTGCGGGGTGGAACACTGAAGCTTTCTTT	CSAIIAGWNTEAFF